These 24 T cell receptor beta chains share one sample of origin, sequenced in a study of cytomegalovirus exposure and HLA in healthy donors. Primers included in the PCR were 60 Vbeta and 13 Jbeta primers. Assay: immunoSEQ multiplex PCR; the TCRdb copy retains only in-frame clones and omits some. The sample includes 150,000 or so clones, around 83% of them seen just once. Specimen: PBMCs. These TCRs come from a male donor in good health and CMV-seropositive.

This rearrangement joins TRBV7-9 to TRBJ2-7; 8 bases are a match to TRBD2. The germline gives CDR1 SEHNR, CDR2 FQNEAQ (reference sequence). The CDR3 runs 18 residues. V trimming: 6 bases; J trimming: 0 bases; junction bases outside the gene matches: 16. CDR3 nucleotide sequence: TGTGCCAGCAGTTCCCCGGTGGCGGGAGGCACGAGCTCCTACGAGCAGTACTTC. As protein: CASSSPVAGGTSSYEQYF.

This clone was found a few times. This chain joins TRBV10-3 and TRBJ2-3; TRBD1 matches 7 bases. This CDR3 contains 16 residues. Germline CDR1 and CDR2: ENHRY and SYGVKD. V lost 3 bases, J lost 5 bases, and 11 bases stayed unmatched. CDR3: CAISDRLQGQEDTQYF. In DNA form, the CDR3 reads TGTGCCATCAGTGACCGATTACAGGGGCAGGAAGATACGCAGTATTTT.

The rearrangement uses TRBV18 and TRBJ2-1, with 9 bases aligning to TRBD2. The V gene end was trimmed by 1 base and the J gene end by 8 bases; junction bases not matched to a gene: 12. From germline, CDR1 is KGHSH and CDR2 LQKENI. The CDR3 is made up of 17 amino acids. The CDR3 spells CASSPRDLALAGYEQFF. The DNA for the CDR3 is TGTGCCAGCTCACCACGAGATTTGGCCCTAGCGGGATATGAGCAGTTCTTC.

The chain joins TRBV6-6 to TRBJ2-1; TRBD2 aligns across 16 bases. Per germline, CDR1 MNHNY and CDR2 SVGAGI (reference sequence). V trimming: 2 bases; J trimming: 12 bases; junction bases outside the gene matches: 7. The CDR3 is made up of 16 amino acids. The CDR3: CASSYPGTSGGVAQFF. The DNA for the CDR3 is TGTGCCAGCAGTTACCCGGGGACTAGCGGGGGGGTAGCGCAGTTCTTC.

In this sample, this clone turned up a few times. The CDR3 is CASSERRQGAFF. The CDR3 region has the DNA TGCGCCAGCAGTGAAAGGCGGCAGGGAGCTTTCTTT. The chain is built from TRBV10-2 and TRBJ1-1; perhaps TRBD1 as D (5 bases). Germline loops: CDR1 WSHSY, CDR2 SAAADI. This CDR3 contains 12 residues. Trimming removed 3 bases from V and 10 bases from J, with 12 bases in between.

The genes are TRBV11-2 and TRBJ2-3; D might be TRBD1 (6 bases). V shed 6 bases and J shed 4 bases, with 17 bases lying between them. Germline loops: CDR1 SGHAT, CDR2 FQNNGV. The CDR3 runs to 15 residues. The DNA of the CDR3 is TGTGCCAGCAGTTTCGCCGGGGCAGGGGCAGATACGCAGTATTTT. The encoded protein is CASSFAGAGADTQYF.

The genes are TRBV7-2 and TRBJ2-7, with 10 bases matching TRBD2. The CDR3 is 18 amino acids. The trim removed 5 bases at V and 1 base at J, leaving 14 bases unmatched. The germline CDR1 and CDR2 sequences are SGHTA and FQGNSA. The CDR3 here is CASSERGSLAGVSYEQYF. CDR3 DNA: TGTGCCAGCAGCGAACGGGGTAGCCTAGCGGGAGTATCCTACGAGCAGTACTTC.

V is TRBV5-1 and J is TRBJ2-7, with TRBD1 identical over 9 bases. Germline CDR1 SGHRS, CDR2 YFSETQ. Unmatched junction bases numbered 3, after V lost 4 bases and J lost 1 base. There are 14 residues in the CDR3. CDR3 sequence reads: CASSAGTGSYEQYF. CDR3 sequence (DNA): TGCGCCAGCAGCGCCGGGACAGGGTCCTACGAGCAGTACTTC.

The V and J genes are TRBV19 and TRBJ1-1, with D possibly matching TRBD1 (6 bases). This CDR3 comprises 15 residues. Trimming pared 7 bases from V and 1 base from J, leaving 16 bases between. Germline assignment: CDR1 LNHDA and CDR2 SQIVND (reference sequence). This CDR3 reads CASTQGQWGNTEAFF. The CDR3 DNA reads as TGTGCCAGTACCCAGGGGCAGTGGGGGAACACTGAAGCTTTCTTT.

Turning to this clone: A read error may account for a junction end that differs from germline. The rearrangement links TRBV7-9 to TRBJ2-7; TRBD1 aligns across 9 bases. Looked up from germline, CDR1 is SEHNR and CDR2 is FQNEAQ (reference sequence). This CDR3 is 13 amino acids long. The CDR3 DNA sequence: TGTTCCAGCAGCCCACAGGGGGCGAGGGAGCAGTACTTC. It yields the protein CSSSPQGAREQYF.

The chain recombines TRBV28 with TRBJ2-5, with D maybe TRBD1 (5 bases). This CDR3 contains 13 residues. Looked up from germline, CDR1 is MDHEN and CDR2 is SYDVKM. V was shortened by 10 bases and J by 5 bases, with 17 bases between the two germline ends. CDR3 sequence: CATFPQGTETQYF. DNA for the CDR3: TGTGCCACCTTCCCCCAGGGCACGGAGACCCAGTACTTC.

This CDR3 reads CASSSKTSGGLNTGELFF. The DNA of the CDR3 is TGCGCCAGCAGCTCGAAAACTAGCGGGGGCCTAAACACCGGGGAGCTGTTTTTT. This chain uses TRBV5-1 with TRBJ2-2; 11 bases are shared with TRBD2. The germline CDR1 and CDR2 sequences are SGHRS and YFSETQ. Trimming removed 3 bases from V and 2 bases from J; junction bases left unmatched: 9. The CDR3 is 18 residues long.

CDR3 sequence: CASSGGRGLQAGELFF. The CDR3 DNA is TGTGCCAGCAGTGGCGGGAGGGGATTACAGGCGGGGGAGCTGTTTTTT. V usage is TRBV6-1 and J usage is TRBJ2-2; 9 bases are a match to TRBD2. The CDR3 contains 16 residues. The V and J ends lost 4 bases and 8 bases, in that order; junction bases with no gene match: 11. CDR1 is MNHNS and CDR2 is SASEGT in the germline V gene.

Only a few counts were recorded for this clone. The chain links TRBV7-9 to TRBJ2-1, with 11 bases fitting TRBD2. The CDR3 is 15 amino acids. CDR1 is SEHNR, CDR2 FQNEAQ, per germline (reference sequence). V lost 4 bases and J lost 6; bases outside the gene matches: 5. The DNA for the CDR3 is TGTGCCAGCAGCTCGACTAGCGGGGTTCTCAATGAGCAGTTCTTC. Protein sequence: CASSSTSGVLNEQFF.

The V gene is TRBV28, the J gene TRBJ2-7, with TRBD2 matching 14 bases. The CDR3 length is 16 residues. Germline CDR1 reads MDHEN; CDR2 reads SYDVKM. With 6 bases clipped from V and 7 bases from J, the junction kept 11 bases outside the gene matches. The CDR3 protein is CASRRAGTSGRGEQYF. The CDR3 nucleotides are TGTGCCAGCAGGCGAGCCGGGACTAGCGGGAGAGGGGAGCAGTACTTC.

The chain has TRBV18 and TRBJ2-2; 8 nucleotides match TRBD2. The CDR3 totals 15 residues. Germline-derived CDR1 and CDR2 are KGHSH and LQKENI. V gave up 2 bases and J gave up 8 bases; unmatched junction bases: 7. CDR3 bases: TGTGCCAGCTCACCAGGCACTAGCGGACGTGGGGAGCTGTTTTTT. This translates into CASSPGTSGRGELFF.

V and J are TRBV6-1 and TRBJ2-3; perhaps TRBD2 as D (5 bases). This CDR3 region has 14 residues. The germline gives CDR1 MNHNS, CDR2 SASEGT. V lost 3 bases to trimming and J lost 5 bases, with 12 bases between them. This CDR3 is CASSDPSRGDTQYF. The CDR3 nucleotides read TGTGCCAGCAGTGACCCATCTCGGGGAGATACGCAGTATTTT.

This rearrangement joins TRBV15 to TRBJ1-1; TRBD1 aligns across 7 bases. J was trimmed by 4 bases and V by 1 base; bases with no gene match: 6. Germline V lookup: CDR1 LNHNV, CDR2 YYDKDF (reference sequence). The CDR3 runs to 15 residues. The CDR3 DNA sequence: TGTGCCACCAGCAGAGGTTCAGGGGGAAGCACTGAAGCTTTCTTT. Protein sequence: CATSRGSGGSTEAFF. Looking up the rest from reference TRBV15 and TRBJ1-1 gives the full variable domain: DAMVIQNPRYQVTQFGKPVTLSCSQTLNHNVMYWYQQKSSQAPKLLFHYYDKDFNNEADTPDNFQSRRPNTSFCFLDIRSPGLGDTAMYLCATSRGSGGSTEAFFGQGTRLTVV.

A note on this clone: One end of the junction is discordant with germline, which a read error may explain. The V and J genes are TRBV29-1 and TRBJ2-4; tentatively, D is TRBD2 (6 bases). Per the germline V gene, CDR1 is SQVTM and CDR2 is ANQGSEA. The CDR3 is 15 residues long. CDR3 sequence (DNA): TGCAGCGCCCTACCTGGCAGTTGGGGGGAAAACAGTCAGTACTTC. Protein product: CSALPGSWGENSQYF.

The chain uses TRBV11-2 and TRBJ2-1, with 12 bases identical to TRBD2. This CDR3 region has 16 residues. Germline CDR1 SGHAT, CDR2 FQNNGV. The trim removed 4 bases at V and 4 bases at J, leaving 5 bases unmatched. CDR3 in amino acids: CASSSVLAGGYNEQFF. CDR3 DNA sequence: TGTGCCAGCAGCTCCGTACTAGCGGGAGGTTACAATGAGCAGTTCTTC.

The V and J genes are TRBV7-2 and TRBJ2-5; tentatively, D is TRBD2 (5 bases). Per the germline V gene, CDR1 is SGHTA and CDR2 is FQGNSA. Trimming cost V 5 bases and J 5 bases, with 15 bases left between them. The CDR3 totals 14 residues. CDR3 protein: CASSPDWLVETQYF. As DNA, the CDR3 is TGTGCCAGCAGCCCGGACTGGTTAGTGGAGACCCAGTACTTC.

The CDR3 DNA reads TGTGCCAGCAGAGGAGGAAATACGCAGTATTTT. Encoded protein: CASRGGNTQYF. V usage is TRBV28 and J usage is TRBJ2-3; possible D gene TRBD2, 5 bases. The length of the CDR3 is 11 residues. The germline CDR1 and CDR2 sequences are MDHEN and SYDVKM. Trimming stripped 6 bases from V and 7 bases from J, with 8 bases between.

This clone was observed a handful of times. J is TRBJ1-6 and V is TRBV6-5; D call uncertain. The CDR3 sequence is 13 residues long. Deletions cut 5 bases from V and 11 bases from J, with 13 bases between. The germline gives CDR1 MNHEY, CDR2 SVGAGI. The CDR3 loop reads CASSRGLSTPLHF. CDR3 bases: TGTGCCAGCAGTCGAGGACTAAGTACACCCCTCCACTTT.

The chain employs TRBV5-4 and TRBJ1-1, with a weak D call TRBD1 (5 bases). The V end lost 0 bases, the J end lost 4 bases, and 13 bases lay between the germline ends. CDR1 and CDR2 from the germline V gene are SGHNT and YYREEE (reference sequence). The CDR3 length is 15 residues. The CDR3 is CASSLAEGGGTEAFF. The DNA for the CDR3 is TGTGCCAGCAGCTTGGCGGAGGGCGGGGGCACTGAAGCTTTCTTT.